The entry below describes one TCR beta chain. This may arise from a read error, as a much more abundant clone is one base away. Every sample yielded at least 6.5 million isolated PBMCs. The CDR3 totals 13 residues. Germline V gene lookup returns CDR1 SQVTM and CDR2 ANQGSEA. A J-beta primer mix and a sample-barcoded 5' primer were used in a second PCR of roughly 6 to 11 cycles. One entry per CDR3 protein, called by TCRdb with MiXCR from the 5' RACE reads. The table lists some 1.7 million distinct CDR3 sequences, 28% of them singletons. The data were taken from a study of blood T cells in healthy people across ages.

The chain has TRBV29-1 and TRBJ1-6; the D gene is possibly TRBD1 (5 bases). The receptor comes from a woman between 25 and 40 years old in good health. Sequencing was performed on blood. CDR3 sequence: CSARTGAEAPPHF. The CDR3 DNA reads as TGCAGCGCCCGGACCGGGGCCGAGGCACCCCCCCACTTT. Full variable domain (remainder filled in from reference TRBV29-1 and TRBJ1-6): SAVISQKPSRDICQRGTSLTIQCQVDSQVTMMFWYRQQPGQSLTLIATANQGSEATYESGFVIDKFPISRPNLTFSTLTVSNMSPEDSSIYLCSARTGAEAPPHFGNGTRLTVT.